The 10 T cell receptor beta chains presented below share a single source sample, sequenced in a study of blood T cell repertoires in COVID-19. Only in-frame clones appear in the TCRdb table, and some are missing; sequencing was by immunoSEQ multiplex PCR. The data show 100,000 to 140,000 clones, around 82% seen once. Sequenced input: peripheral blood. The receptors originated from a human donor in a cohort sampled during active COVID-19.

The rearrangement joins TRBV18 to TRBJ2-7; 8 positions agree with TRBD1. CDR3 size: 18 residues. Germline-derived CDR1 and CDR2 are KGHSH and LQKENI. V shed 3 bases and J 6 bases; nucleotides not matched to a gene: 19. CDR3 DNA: TGTGCCAGCTCACCCCAGATCGGGCTGACCGGGACAGGCTCCGAGCAGTACTTC. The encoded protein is CASSPQIGLTGTGSEQYF.

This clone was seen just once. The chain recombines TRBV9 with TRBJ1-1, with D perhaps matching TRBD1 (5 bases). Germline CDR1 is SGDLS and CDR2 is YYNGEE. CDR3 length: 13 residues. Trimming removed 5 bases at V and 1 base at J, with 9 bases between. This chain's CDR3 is CASRGLTNTEAFF. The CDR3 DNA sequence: TGTGCCAGCAGGGGACTAACGAACACTGAAGCTTTCTTT.

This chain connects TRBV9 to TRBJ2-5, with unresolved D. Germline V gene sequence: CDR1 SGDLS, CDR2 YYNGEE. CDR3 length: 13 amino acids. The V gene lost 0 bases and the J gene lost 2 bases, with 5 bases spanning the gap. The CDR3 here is CASSVGQQETQYF. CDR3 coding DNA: TGTGCCAGCAGCGTAGGTCAGCAAGAGACCCAGTACTTC. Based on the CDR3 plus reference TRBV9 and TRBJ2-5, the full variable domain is DSGVTQTPKHLITATGQRVTLRCSPRSGDLSVYWYQQSLDQGLQFLIQYYNGEERAKGNILERFSAQQFPDLHSELNLSSLELGDSALYFCASSVGQQETQYFGPGTRLLVL.

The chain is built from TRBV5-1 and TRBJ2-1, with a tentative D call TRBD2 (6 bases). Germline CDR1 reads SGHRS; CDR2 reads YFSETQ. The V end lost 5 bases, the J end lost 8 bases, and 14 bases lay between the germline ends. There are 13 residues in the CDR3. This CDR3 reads CASRTGEVDEQFF. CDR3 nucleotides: TGCGCCAGCAGAACGGGAGAGGTGGATGAGCAGTTCTTC.

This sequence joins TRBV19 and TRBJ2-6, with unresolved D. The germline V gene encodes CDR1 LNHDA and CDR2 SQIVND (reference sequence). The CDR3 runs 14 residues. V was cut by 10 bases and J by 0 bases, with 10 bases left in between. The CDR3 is CATKTSSGANVLTF. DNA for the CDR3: TGTGCCACTAAGACTTCCTCTGGGGCCAACGTCCTGACTTTC.

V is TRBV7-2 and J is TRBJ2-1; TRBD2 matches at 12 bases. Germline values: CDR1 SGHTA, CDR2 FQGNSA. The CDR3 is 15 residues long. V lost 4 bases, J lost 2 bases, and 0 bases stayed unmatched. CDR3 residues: CASSWTSGTYNEQFF. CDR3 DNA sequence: TGTGCCAGCAGCTGGACTAGCGGGACCTACAATGAGCAGTTCTTC.

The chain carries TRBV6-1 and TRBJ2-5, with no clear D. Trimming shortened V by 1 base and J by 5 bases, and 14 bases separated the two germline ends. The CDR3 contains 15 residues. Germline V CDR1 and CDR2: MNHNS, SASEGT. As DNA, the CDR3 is TGTGCCAGCAGTGAAGGGGCCCTTCCCTGGGAGACCCAGTACTTC. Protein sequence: CASSEGALPWETQYF.

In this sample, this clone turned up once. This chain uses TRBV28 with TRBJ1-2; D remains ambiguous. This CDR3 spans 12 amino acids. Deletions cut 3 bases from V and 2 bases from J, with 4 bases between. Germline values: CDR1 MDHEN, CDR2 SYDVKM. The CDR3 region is CASSFQNYGYTF. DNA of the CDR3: TGTGCCAGCAGTTTCCAAAACTATGGCTACACCTTC.

DNA of the CDR3: TGCGCCAGCAGCTTGGCCAAGGGGGACCCACGCGAGCAGTACTTC. Encoded protein: CASSLAKGDPREQYF. This chain connects TRBV5-1 to TRBJ2-7, with D possibly TRBD1 on 6 matching bases. Trimming shortened V by 0 bases and J by 6 bases, and 16 bases separated the two germline ends. Germline assignment: CDR1 SGHRS and CDR2 YFSETQ. The CDR3 consists of 15 residues.

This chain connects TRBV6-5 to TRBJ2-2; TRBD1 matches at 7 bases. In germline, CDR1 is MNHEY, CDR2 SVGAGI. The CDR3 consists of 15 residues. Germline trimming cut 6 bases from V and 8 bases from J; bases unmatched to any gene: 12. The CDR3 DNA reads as TGTGCCAGCAGCCAAGACAGGGTTGGATCGGGGGAGCTGTTTTTT. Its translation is CASSQDRVGSGELFF.